The TCR beta chain under discussion was sequenced for a study of T-cell memory formation after mild COVID-19. This clonotype was detected only a few times. The CDR3 sequence is 15 residues long. From germline, CDR1 is SGHTA and CDR2 FQGTGA. The germline V and J ends were trimmed by 1 base and 5 bases, with 14 bases remaining between them. From the 5' RACE reads, TCRdb called clonotypes with MiXCR, one entry per CDR3 protein. The table includes roughly 450,000 distinct CDR3 sequences, 15% to 20% detected once. The chain employs TRBV7-3 and TRBJ2-5; D ambiguous. Sequencing was done on a sample of PBMCs or a T cell subset sorted from them (not recorded which). The receptor comes from a man aged 18 to 30 who had mild COVID-19 (a few samples of this study predate the infection). Cell type and time point are not known. The CDR3 DNA reads as TGTGCCAGCAGCTTAATGCCAGGACCGACTGAGACCCAGTACTTC. Protein sequence: CASSLMPGPTETQYF.